What follows are 29 T cell receptor beta chains derived from one specimen sequenced in a study of T cells in Graves' hyperthyroidism and ophthalmopathy. Authors of the study amplified TCR beta CDR3 regions from RNA transcripts. Researchers ran a first-round RT-PCR on the TCR CDR3 using the HTBI primer set. MiXCR was run by TCRdb on the multiplex PCR reads, yielding one entry per CDR3 protein. The sample shows about 620,000 distinct CDR3 sequences, under 20% of them seen only once. The sample taken for sequencing was blood. The receptors derive from a woman in her 30s with Graves' hyperthyroidism.

The table lists this clonotype with many counts. The chain combines TRBV27 with TRBJ1-5; D perhaps matches TRBD1 (5 bases). Germline V lookup: CDR1 MNHEY, CDR2 SMNVEV (reference sequence). This CDR3 has 18 residues. V was shortened by 2 bases and J by 1 base, with 18 bases between the two germline ends. The CDR3 spells CASSLVGDLTVSNQPQHF. In nucleotides, the CDR3 is TGTGCCAGCAGTTTAGTTGGGGATCTGACAGTAAGCAATCAGCCCCAGCATTTT.

This sequence joins TRBV4-1 and TRBJ2-1, with 9 positions matching TRBD2. Germline V gene lookup returns CDR1 MGHRA and CDR2 YSYEKL. The CDR3 runs 17 residues. Germline trimming cut 2 bases from V and 2 bases from J; bases unmatched to any gene: 7. The chain's CDR3 is CASSQLPGLAPYNEQFF. CDR3 DNA sequence: TGCGCCAGCAGCCAATTGCCCGGACTAGCGCCCTACAATGAGCAGTTCTTC.

This clonotype was seen ten or more times. The V call is TRBV11-1, the J call TRBJ2-7; no firm D call. This CDR3 spans 13 amino acids. Germline CDR1 is SGHAT and CDR2 is FQDESV (reference sequence). Trimming cost V 3 bases and J 4 bases, with 10 bases left between them. The CDR3 loop is CASSFSLKYEQYF. The DNA of the CDR3 is TGTGCCAGCAGCTTTTCGCTTAAATACGAGCAGTACTTC.

This clonotype came up a few times. This chain joins TRBV6-1 and TRBJ1-2; the D is unclear. The germline V gene encodes CDR1 MNHNS and CDR2 SASEGT. Between the trimmed V and J ends, which lost 3 bases and 2 bases, there was a span of 7 bases. The CDR3 contains 13 residues. Written as DNA, the CDR3 is TGTGCCAGCAGTGAGAGAGAAAACTATGGCTACACCTTC. Encoded protein: CASSERENYGYTF.

In its sample, this clonotype was seen many times. The chain recombines TRBV6-2 or TRBV6-3 with TRBJ2-7; D gene ambiguous. V was cut by 0 bases and J by 2 bases, with 8 bases left in between. The CDR3 loop spans 14 amino acids. CDR1 is MNHEY and CDR2 is SVGEGT in the germline V gene. The CDR3 DNA sequence: TGTGCCAGCAGTTACTCAGGGCAGCCCTACGAGCAGTACTTC. It yields the protein CASSYSGQPYEQYF.

The chain carries TRBV6-2 or TRBV6-3 and TRBJ2-3; 11 bases fit TRBD2. Germline CDR1 reads MNHEY; CDR2 reads SVGEGT. This CDR3 comprises 20 residues. The V and J ends lost 2 bases and 0 bases, in that order; junction bases with no gene match: 13. CDR3 coding DNA: TGTGCCAGCAGTTACCCCACCACTAGCGGGAGAGACCCTAGCACAGATACGCAGTATTTT. As protein: CASSYPTTSGRDPSTDTQYF.

This clonotype was seen only a few times. Germline and junction disagree at one end, which may indicate a read error. The chain is built from TRBV7-7 and TRBJ2-5, with 15 bases fitting TRBD2. This CDR3 spans 18 amino acids. Germline CDR1 reads SSHAT; CDR2 reads FNYEAQ (reference sequence). The CDR3 region is CASSSGTSGRMVGETQYF. In DNA, the CDR3 is TGTGCTAGCAGCTCCGGGACTAGCGGGAGGATGGTAGGAGAGACCCAGTACTTC.

CDR3: CASRSDPFFEQYF. DNA of the CDR3: TGTGCCAGCAGATCGGACCCATTTTTTGAGCAGTACTTC. V is TRBV6-1 and J is TRBJ2-7; D gene uncertain. The CDR3 sequence is 13 residues long. The V and J ends lost 6 bases and 7 bases respectively, with 16 bases between them. CDR1 and CDR2 from the germline V gene are MNHNS and SASEGT.

The chain employs TRBV9 and TRBJ2-3, with TRBD2 matching 8 bases. Germline trimming cut 3 bases from V and 3 bases from J; bases unmatched to any gene: 3. There are 14 residues in the CDR3. The germline CDR1 and CDR2 sequences are SGDLS and YYNGEE. The CDR3 nucleotides are TGTGCCAGCAGCGCCGGACTAGCAACAGATACGCAGTATTTT. It specifies CASSAGLATDTQYF.

This clonotype was seen at least ten times. J is TRBJ1-2 and V is TRBV6-1; D is possibly TRBD1 (5 bases). The germline CDR1 and CDR2 sequences are MNHNS and SASEGT. This CDR3 spans 13 amino acids. Trimming removed 5 bases from V and 6 bases from J, with 13 bases in between. CDR3 bases: TGTGCCAGCAGTTATAACGGGGCGGATGGCTACACCTTC. This translates into CASSYNGADGYTF.

This clonotype was observed a few times. The J gene is TRBJ2-3, the V gene TRBV10-3; TRBD2 aligns across 7 bases. The CDR3 loop spans 15 amino acids. Germline loops: CDR1 ENHRY, CDR2 SYGVKD. Trimming at V came to 0 bases and at J to 4 bases, leaving 4 bases not matched to a gene. CDR3 loop: CAISESGRAPDTQYF. The CDR3 coding sequence is TGTGCCATCAGTGAGTCAGGGAGGGCCCCAGATACGCAGTATTTT.

This clonotype was observed a handful of times. This rearrangement joins TRBV27 to TRBJ1-1, with D hard to call. Trimming took off 3 bases at V and 7 bases at J, with 18 bases between the two ends. The CDR3 covers 15 residues. Germline V gives CDR1 MNHEY, CDR2 SMNVEV (reference sequence). Here the CDR3 reads CASSLLPTPEVEAFF. CDR3 coding DNA: TGTGCCAGCAGTTTGCTCCCGACTCCCGAGGTTGAAGCTTTCTTT.

This clonotype was counted only a few times. The genes are TRBV5-4 and TRBJ2-1, with 7 positions matching TRBD2. Germline V CDR1 and CDR2: SGHNT, YYREEE (reference sequence). The CDR3 spans 12 residues. Trimming at V came to 4 bases and at J to 10 bases, leaving 5 bases not matched to a gene. The CDR3 loop reads CASSRLAEEQFF. The CDR3 nucleotides read TGTGCCAGCAGCCGACTAGCTGAGGAGCAGTTCTTC. Together with reference TRBV5-4 and TRBJ2-1, the CDR3 gives the full variable domain: ETGVTQSPTHLIKTRGQQVTLRCSSQSGHNTVSWYQQALGQGPQFIFQYYREEENGRGNFPPRFSGLQFPNYSSELNVNALELDDSALYLCASSRLAEEQFFGPGTRLTVL.

This clonotype showed up many times. The V call is TRBV6-5, the J call TRBJ1-2, with TRBD1 matching 9 bases. Germline values: CDR1 MNHEY, CDR2 SVGAGI. This CDR3 region has 16 residues. J gave up 2 bases and V 2 bases, and 6 bases lay outside the gene matches. The CDR3 loop is CASSYGPGQGNYGYTF. The CDR3 DNA follows: TGTGCCAGCAGTTACGGCCCAGGACAGGGGAACTATGGCTACACCTTC.

There are many counts of this clonotype. The chain combines TRBV2 with TRBJ2-7; possible D gene TRBD1, 6 bases. CDR3 length equals 14 residues. In germline, CDR1 is SNHLY, CDR2 FYNNEI. Trimming cost V 11 bases and J 0 bases, with 17 bases left between them. The CDR3 sequence: CAGTGTQTSYEQYF. CDR3 sequence (DNA): TGTGCCGGAACCGGGACACAGACCTCCTACGAGCAGTACTTC. Full variable domain (outside the CDR3, taken from reference TRBV2 and TRBJ2-7): EPEVTQTPSHQVTQMGQEVILRCVPISNHLYFYWYRQILGQKVEFLVSFYNNEISEKSEIFDDQFSVERPDGSNFTLKIRSTKLEDSAMYFCAGTGTQTSYEQYFGPGTRLTVT.

The sample holds many counts of this clonotype. The genes are TRBV6-2 or TRBV6-3 and TRBJ1-3; the match to TRBD1 covers 7 bases. The CDR3 consists of 16 residues. Germline values: CDR1 MNHEY, CDR2 SVGEGT. The ends lost 6 bases at V and 5 bases at J; junction bases unmatched: 13. The CDR3 DNA sequence: TGTGCCAGCAGCGCCGCGCCGGGACAGCAAAGAAACACCATATATTTT. Residues: CASSAAPGQQRNTIYF.

The rearrangement joins TRBV15 to TRBJ1-2, with D tentatively TRBD1 (5 bases). Germline V gene lookup returns CDR1 LNHNV and CDR2 YYDKDF (reference sequence). The CDR3 is made up of 12 amino acids. V was clipped by 5 bases and J by 4 bases, with 8 bases between them. The CDR3, as DNA: TGTGCCACCAGCGTCGACAGCTATGGCTACACCTTC. Translating gives CATSVDSYGYTF.

The genes are TRBV24-1 and TRBJ2-1, with D perhaps TRBD2 (5 bases). Germline CDR1 is KGHDR and CDR2 is SFDVKD. V dropped 3 bases and J dropped 3 bases, with 14 bases sitting between them. The CDR3 has 16 residues. CDR3 residues: CATSDPSSGVYNEQFF. Written as DNA, the CDR3 is TGTGCCACCAGTGATCCCTCCAGCGGAGTCTACAATGAGCAGTTCTTC.

Many counts were recorded for this clonotype. The chain couples TRBV7-2 to TRBJ2-1; D may correspond to TRBD1 or TRBD2 (6 bases each). Trimming took off 2 bases at V and 6 bases at J, with 14 bases between the two ends. CDR1 is SGHTA, CDR2 FQGNSA, per germline. This CDR3 region has 15 residues. DNA for the CDR3: TGTGCCAGCAGCTTATACAGGGTCGGGGGCAATGAGCAGTTCTTC. Translation: CASSLYRVGGNEQFF.

As concerns this clonotype: Given a much more abundant clone one base away, this may be a read error. The chain employs TRBV29-1 and TRBJ2-3; D is undetermined. The germline CDR1 and CDR2 sequences are SQVTM and ANQGSEA. There are 16 residues in the CDR3. The ends were cut back, 4 bases at V and 2 bases at J, with 19 bases in the middle. In DNA, the CDR3 is TGCAGCGTTGTGGCCCCGAGAGGTGAAGACACAGATACGCAGTATTTT. It codes for CSVVAPRGEDTDTQYF.

This clonotype was seen only a few times. V is TRBV3-1 and J is TRBJ2-2; D possibly corresponds to TRBD1 (5 bases). V was cut by 0 bases and J by 4 bases, with 18 bases left in between. The CDR3 is 18 amino acids. Germline lookup yields CDR1 LGHDT and CDR2 YNNKEL (reference sequence). CDR3 bases: TGTGCCAGCAGCCAAGATCGGACCTGGGGCCAAGGCACCGGGGAGCTGTTTTTT. Translating it yields CASSQDRTWGQGTGELFF.

This clonotype occurred many times. J is TRBJ2-7 and V is TRBV28; tentatively, D is TRBD1 or TRBD2 (5 bases each). Germline V CDR1 and CDR2: MDHEN, SYDVKM. The V end lost 5 bases, the J end lost 2 bases, and 13 bases lay between the germline ends. This CDR3 has 14 amino acids. CDR3 amino acids: CASSEPGRTYEQYF. In nucleotides, the CDR3 is TGTGCCAGCAGTGAGCCGGGACGAACCTACGAGCAGTACTTC.

This clonotype showed up just a few times. The gene calls are TRBV28 and TRBJ2-4; 8 bases line up with TRBD1. Trimming took 5 bases from V and 0 from J; bases not matched to a gene: 18. This CDR3 region has 20 residues. CDR1 and CDR2 from the germline V gene are MDHEN and SYDVKM. The CDR3 loop reads CASSLDSSGGLTLAKNIQYF. The CDR3 DNA follows: TGTGCCAGCAGTCTAGACTCCTCAGGGGGCCTAACCCTAGCCAAAAACATTCAGTACTTC.

The chain is built from TRBV9 and TRBJ2-1; no definite D call. Trimming removed 3 bases from V and 5 bases from J, with 6 bases in between. Germline-derived CDR1 and CDR2 are SGDLS and YYNGEE. CDR3 size: 12 residues. CDR3 nucleotides: TGTGCCAGCAGCGGGATTCACAATGAGCAGTTCTTC. Its translation is CASSGIHNEQFF.

This clonotype was observed a few times. Given a much more abundant clone one base away, this may be a read error. This chain uses TRBV2 with TRBJ2-7, with TRBD2 matching over 8 bases. Looked up from germline, CDR1 is SNHLY and CDR2 is FYNNEI. This CDR3 is built from 17 residues. CDR3 amino acids: CTSSLMGQRGLDYEQYF. CDR3 nucleotide sequence: TGTACCAGCAGCCTGATGGGCCAGCGGGGGTTGGACTACGAGCAGTACTTC.

This clonotype was seen at least ten times. CDR3 in amino acids: CASSLLPNTGELFF. In nucleotides, the CDR3 is TGTGCCAGCAGCCTCTTACCCAACACCGGGGAGCTGTTTTTT. The chain links TRBV7-2 to TRBJ2-2; D is uncertain. Trimming removed 5 bases from V and 2 bases from J, with 9 bases in between. Germline CDR1 and CDR2: SGHTA and FQGNSA. CDR3 length: 14 amino acids.

Turning to this clonotype: An end of the junction differs from the germline gene, which may be a read error. The chain couples TRBV5-1 to TRBJ2-1, with 7 bases that match TRBD2. This CDR3 is 18 amino acids long. Germline assignment: CDR1 SGHRS and CDR2 YFSETQ. CDR3 sequence reads: CAGSLLRLSGFSYNEQFF. In DNA form, the CDR3 reads TGCGCCGGCAGCTTGCTCCGCCTTAGCGGGTTCTCCTACAATGAGCAGTTCTTC.

This clonotype appeared a few times. V gene TRBV15 combines with J gene TRBJ2-2, with D possibly being TRBD1 (6 bases). V shed 1 base and J shed 1 base, with 10 bases lying between them. The germline V gene encodes CDR1 LNHNV and CDR2 YYDKDF (reference sequence). This CDR3 has 16 amino acids. The CDR3 loop is CATSRVTTGNTGELFF. The CDR3 DNA is TGTGCCACCAGCAGAGTAACGACAGGGAACACCGGGGAGCTGTTTTTT.

This clonotype was seen repeatedly, ten times or more. The V and J genes are TRBV6-1 and TRBJ2-3; the D gene is possibly TRBD2 (6 bases). From germline, CDR1 is MNHNS and CDR2 SASEGT. The ends were cut back, 1 base at V and 7 bases at J, with 9 bases in the middle. The CDR3 is 13 amino acids. The CDR3 here is CASSEGRGNTQYF. Written as DNA, the CDR3 is TGTGCCAGCAGTGAAGGCCGGGGGAATACGCAGTATTTT.